This TCR beta chain was found in a study of blood T cell repertoires in COVID-19. At the level of the study: Material from acute and convalescent COVID-19 was sourced from the United States, Italy and Spain. In each case, the material was cDNA or gDNA derived from T cells, B-cell-depleted T cells, or PBMCs.

Original processing notes: Reference gene primer amplification gave nucleated cell count estimates. Data came from immunoSEQ multiplex PCR; TCRdb stores just in-frame clones and leaves some out. D and trimming come from the DNA, and the V and J calls and clone size come from that table. Of over 250,000 clones listed, 65% to 90% were seen once; the top ten hold about an eighth. Germline CDR1 MGHRA, CDR2 YSYEKL. The CDR3 has 18 residues. Trimming cost V 0 bases and J 2 bases, with 19 bases left between them. The chain joins TRBV4-1 to TRBJ1-2; D may be TRBD1 (6 bases). The sequence was collected from a human donor in a cohort sampled during active COVID-19. The sample consisted of peripheral blood. The CDR3 here is CASSQDSGVMGRNYGYTF. CDR3 DNA sequence: TGCGCCAGCAGCCAAGATTCAGGGGTAATGGGCAGAAACTATGGCTACACCTTC.